This T cell receptor beta chain was obtained from a study of shared clonotypes between healthy human individuals. In regard to this clone: The target antigen is unknown.

General observations from the study: Naive CD4 clonotype sharing across several donors was about 5%.

The data were produced by immunoSEQ multiplex PCR, yet TCRdb's version contains in-frame clones alone and is incomplete. Here the sample spans some 1 million clones, roughly 70% being singletons. The origin of this receptor is a man younger than 35 in good health. The sequenced sample was memory CD4+ T cells sorted from blood. Noted subset: CD45RA-negative fraction.

CDR3 protein: CASSLRPDAGNQPQHF. In DNA form, the CDR3 reads TGTGCCAGCAGCTTAAGGCCAGATGCTGGCAATCAGCCCCAGCATTTT. This sequence joins TRBV7-2 and TRBJ1-5; D is ambiguous. V was cut by 2 bases and J by 2 bases, with 13 bases left in between. Germline CDR1 SGHTA, CDR2 FQGNSA. This CDR3 is built from 16 residues. The full variable domain, its missing parts supplied by reference TRBV7-2 and TRBJ1-5, is GAGVSQSPSNKVTEKGKDVELRCDPISGHTALYWYRQSLGQGLEFLIYFQGNSAPDKSGLPSDRFSAERTGGSVSTLTIQRTQQEDSAVYLCASSLRPDAGNQPQHFGDGTRLSIL.